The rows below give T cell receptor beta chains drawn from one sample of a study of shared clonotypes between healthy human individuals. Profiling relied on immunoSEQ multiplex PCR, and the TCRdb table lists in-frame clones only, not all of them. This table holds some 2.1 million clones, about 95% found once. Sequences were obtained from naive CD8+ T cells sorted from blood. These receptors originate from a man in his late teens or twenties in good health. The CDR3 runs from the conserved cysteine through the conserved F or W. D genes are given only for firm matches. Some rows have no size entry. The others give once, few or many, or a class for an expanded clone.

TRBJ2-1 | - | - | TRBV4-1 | TGCGCCAGCAGCCTCCGCCCTAGCGAGTATGAGCAGTTCTTC | CASSLRPSEYEQFF
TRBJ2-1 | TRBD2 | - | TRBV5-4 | TGTGCCAGCAGCCACCAAACGGCGGGGGGCCCGAATGAGCAGTTCTTC | CASSHQTAGGPNEQFF
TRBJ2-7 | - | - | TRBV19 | TGTGCCAGTAGTTTTTCTGGCGACCAAACCTACGAGCAGTACTTC | CASSFSGDQTYEQYF
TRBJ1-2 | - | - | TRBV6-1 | TGTGCCAGCAGGATGACAGTGAACTATGGCTACACCTTC | CASRMTVNYGYTF
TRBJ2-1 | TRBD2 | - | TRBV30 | TGTGCCTCCACAACGGGAGCGGGAGGGGGCTCCTACAATGAGCAGTTCTTC | CASTTGAGGGSYNEQFF
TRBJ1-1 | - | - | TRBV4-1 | TGCGCCAGCAGCCAAGACGGGCCTGAAGCTTTCTTT | CASSQDGPEAFF
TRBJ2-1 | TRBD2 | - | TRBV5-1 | TGCGCCAGCAGCTTGGATCCTAGCGGGAGGTTAAGCTCCTACAATGAGCAGTTCTTC | CASSLDPSGRLSSYNEQFF
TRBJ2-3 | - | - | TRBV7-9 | TGTGCCAGCAGCATTAGCGGCTACTACACAGATACGCAGTATTTT | CASSISGYYTDTQYF
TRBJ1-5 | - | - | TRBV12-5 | TGTGCTAGTGGTTTGTCAGGGAGTAATCAGCCCCAGCATTTT | CASGLSGSNQPQHF
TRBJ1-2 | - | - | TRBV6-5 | TGTGCCAGCAGTTACTCGAACGGGGGTTCCTATGGCTACACCTTC | CASSYSNGGSYGYTF
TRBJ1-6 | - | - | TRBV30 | TGTGCCTGGAGTAAACCCAATTCACCCCTCCACTTT | CAWSKPNSPLHF
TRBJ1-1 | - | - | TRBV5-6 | TGTGCCAGCAGCTTCGGGACGGAGCACACTGAAGCTTTCTTT | CASSFGTEHTEAFF
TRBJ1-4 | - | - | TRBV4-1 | TGCGCCAGCAGCCAAGTCCTACAGGGAGAGCAGGAAAAACTGTTTTTT | CASSQVLQGEQEKLFF
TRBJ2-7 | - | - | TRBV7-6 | TGTGCCAGCAGCTCGGACTGGAATGGGGAGCAGTACTTC | CASSSDWNGEQYF
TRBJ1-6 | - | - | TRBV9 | TGTGCCAGCAGCGTAAGGGATGCGTCTTATAATTCACCCCTCCACTTT | CASSVRDASYNSPLHF
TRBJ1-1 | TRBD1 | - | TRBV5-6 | TGTGCCAGCAGCTTGGGCGGGACAGGGTGGGACACTGAAGCTTTCTTT | CASSLGGTGWDTEAFF
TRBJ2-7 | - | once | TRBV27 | TGTGCCAGCAGCCAGTCGGGGTACGAGCAGTACTTC | CASSQSGYEQYF
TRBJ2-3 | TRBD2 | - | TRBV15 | TGTGCCACCAGTACTAGCGGGGGCCGAGGGGAAGTAGATACGCAGTATTTT | CATSTSGGRGEVDTQYF
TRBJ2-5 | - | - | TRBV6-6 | TGTGCCAGCAGTGCACGACAGCCTCAACCAGGGGAGACCCAGTACTTC | CASSARQPQPGETQYF
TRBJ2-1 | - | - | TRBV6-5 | TGTGCCAGCAGTTACCCCGAGGGGGATGAGCAGTTCTTC | CASSYPEGDEQFF
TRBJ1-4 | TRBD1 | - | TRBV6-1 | TGTGCCAGCAGTGAGTTGACAGGGTCTAATGAAAAACTGTTTTTT | CASSELTGSNEKLFF
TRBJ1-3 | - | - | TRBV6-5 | TGTGCCAGCAGTTTGGCGGGCTCTGGAAACACCATATATTTT | CASSLAGSGNTIYF
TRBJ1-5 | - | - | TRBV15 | TGTGCCACCAGCACTACGATAGGGGACGAGCCCCAGCATTTT | CATSTTIGDEPQHF
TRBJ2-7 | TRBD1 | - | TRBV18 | TGTGCCAGCTCACCAGGACAGGGGAGCTCCTACGAGCAGTACTTC | CASSPGQGSSYEQYF
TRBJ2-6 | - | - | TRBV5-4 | TGTGCCAGCAGCTGGCGTTCTGGGGCCAACGTCCTGACTTTC | CASSWRSGANVLTF
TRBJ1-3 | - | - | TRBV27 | TGTGCCAGCAGTTTGGCCCCGCCCGGAAACACCATATATTTT | CASSLAPPGNTIYF
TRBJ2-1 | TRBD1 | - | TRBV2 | TGTGCCAGCAGTGAAGGTGGGACAGGAATTTACAATGAGCAGTTCTTC | CASSEGGTGIYNEQFF
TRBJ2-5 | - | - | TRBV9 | TGTGCCAGCAGCGACCGCGGGACAGCCACCCAAGAGACCCAGTACTTC | CASSDRGTATQETQYF
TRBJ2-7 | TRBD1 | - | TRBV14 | TGTGCCAGCAGCCAAGATGGGGACAGGGCCTACGAGCAGTACTTC | CASSQDGDRAYEQYF
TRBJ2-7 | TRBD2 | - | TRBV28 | TGTGCCAGCAGTTGGGGACTAGCGGGAGCCGAGCAGTACTTC | CASSWGLAGAEQYF
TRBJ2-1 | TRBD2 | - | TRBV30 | TGTGCCTGGAGTTACGGGACTAGCAATGAGCAGTTCTTC | CAWSYGTSNEQFF
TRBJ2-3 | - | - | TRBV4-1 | TGCGCCAGCAGCCGGGGGGCAAGACAGGTTAGCACAGATACGCAGTATTTT | CASSRGARQVSTDTQYF
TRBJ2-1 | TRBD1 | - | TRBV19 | TGTGCCAGTAGTTGGCGACAGGGGTACAATGAGCAGTTCTTC | CASSWRQGYNEQFF
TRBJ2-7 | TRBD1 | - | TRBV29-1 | TGCAGCGTTGCTGGACAGGGGTTGGCCTACGAGCAGTACTTC | CSVAGQGLAYEQYF
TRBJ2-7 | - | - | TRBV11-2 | TGTGCCAGCAGCTTCGGCGCGGGACCAGGTTACGAGCAGTACTTC | CASSFGAGPGYEQYF
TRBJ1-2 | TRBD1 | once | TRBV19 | TGTGCCAGTACCCTACTCACGACAGGGGACTCTTCCGGCTACACCTTC | CASTLLTTGDSSGYTF
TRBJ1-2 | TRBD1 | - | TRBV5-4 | TGTGCCAGCAGCGAGGGACAGGGTAGGGGCTACACCTTC | CASSEGQGRGYTF